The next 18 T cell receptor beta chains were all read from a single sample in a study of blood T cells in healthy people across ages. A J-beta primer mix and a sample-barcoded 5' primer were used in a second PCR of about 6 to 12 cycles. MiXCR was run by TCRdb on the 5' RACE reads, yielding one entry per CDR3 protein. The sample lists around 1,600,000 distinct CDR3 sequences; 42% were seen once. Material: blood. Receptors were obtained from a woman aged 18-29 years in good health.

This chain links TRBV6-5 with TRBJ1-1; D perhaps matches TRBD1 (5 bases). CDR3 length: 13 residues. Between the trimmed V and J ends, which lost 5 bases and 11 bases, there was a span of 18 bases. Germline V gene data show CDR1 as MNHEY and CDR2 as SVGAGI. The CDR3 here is CASSGTDLTVAFF. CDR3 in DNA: TGTGCCAGCAGTGGGACGGACCTCACGGTGGCTTTCTTT.

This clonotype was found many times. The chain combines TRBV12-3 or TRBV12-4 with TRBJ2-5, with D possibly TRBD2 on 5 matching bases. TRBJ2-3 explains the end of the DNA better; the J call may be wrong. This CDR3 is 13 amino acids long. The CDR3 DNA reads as TGTGCCAGCAGTTTGACGGGTAGCGAGACGCAGTATTTT. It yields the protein CASSLTGSETQYF.

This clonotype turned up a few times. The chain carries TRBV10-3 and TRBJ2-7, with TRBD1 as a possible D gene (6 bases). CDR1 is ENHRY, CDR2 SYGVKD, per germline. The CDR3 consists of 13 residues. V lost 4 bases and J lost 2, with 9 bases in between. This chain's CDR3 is CAISADRPYEQYF. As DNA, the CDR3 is TGTGCCATCAGTGCGGACAGACCCTACGAGCAGTACTTC.

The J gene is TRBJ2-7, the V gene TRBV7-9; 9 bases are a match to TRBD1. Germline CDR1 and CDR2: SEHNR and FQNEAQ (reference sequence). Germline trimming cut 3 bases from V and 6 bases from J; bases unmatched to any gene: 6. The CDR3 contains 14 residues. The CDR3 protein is CASSFRGQGFEQYF. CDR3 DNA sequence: TGTGCCAGCAGCTTTAGGGGACAGGGCTTCGAGCAGTACTTC.

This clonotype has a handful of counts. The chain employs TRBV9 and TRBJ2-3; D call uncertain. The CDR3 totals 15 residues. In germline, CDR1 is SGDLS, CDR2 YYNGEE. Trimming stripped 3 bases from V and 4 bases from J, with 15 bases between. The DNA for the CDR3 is TGTGCCAGCAGCGGACGGATCCAGGCCCCAGATACGCAGTATTTT. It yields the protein CASSGRIQAPDTQYF.

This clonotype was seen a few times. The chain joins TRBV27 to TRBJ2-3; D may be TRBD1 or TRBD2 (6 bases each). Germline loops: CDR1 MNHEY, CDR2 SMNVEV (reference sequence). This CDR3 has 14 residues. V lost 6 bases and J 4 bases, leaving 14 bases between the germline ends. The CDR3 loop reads CASSWGASADTQYF. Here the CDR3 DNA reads TGTGCCAGCAGCTGGGGGGCTAGCGCAGATACGCAGTATTTT.

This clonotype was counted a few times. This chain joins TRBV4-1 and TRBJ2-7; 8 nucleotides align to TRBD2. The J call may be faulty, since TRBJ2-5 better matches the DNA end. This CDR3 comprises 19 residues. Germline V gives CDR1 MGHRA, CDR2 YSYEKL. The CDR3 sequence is CASSQDFGLAGSRGETQYF. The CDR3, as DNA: TGCGCCAGCAGCCAAGATTTTGGTCTAGCGGGCTCCCGTGGGGAGACCCAGTACTTC.

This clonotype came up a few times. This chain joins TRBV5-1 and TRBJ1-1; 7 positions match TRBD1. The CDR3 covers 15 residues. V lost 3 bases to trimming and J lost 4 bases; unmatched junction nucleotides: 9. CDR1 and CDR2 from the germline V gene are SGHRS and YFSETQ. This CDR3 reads CASSWGQRSGTEAFF. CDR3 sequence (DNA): TGCGCCAGCAGCTGGGGACAGCGATCCGGCACTGAAGCTTTCTTT.

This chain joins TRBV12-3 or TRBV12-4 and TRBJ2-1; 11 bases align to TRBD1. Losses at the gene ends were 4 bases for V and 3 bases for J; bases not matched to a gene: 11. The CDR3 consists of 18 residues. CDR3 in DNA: TGTGCCAGCAGTTCCGCCGGGACAGGGGGATGGGGCTACAATGAGCAGTTCTTC. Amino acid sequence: CASSSAGTGGWGYNEQFF.

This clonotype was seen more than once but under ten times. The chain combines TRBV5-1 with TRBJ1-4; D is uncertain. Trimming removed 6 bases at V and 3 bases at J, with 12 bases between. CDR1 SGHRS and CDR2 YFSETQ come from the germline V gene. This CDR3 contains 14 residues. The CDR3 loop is CASNWTVANEKLFF. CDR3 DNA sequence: TGCGCCAGCAACTGGACTGTAGCTAATGAAAAACTGTTTTTT.

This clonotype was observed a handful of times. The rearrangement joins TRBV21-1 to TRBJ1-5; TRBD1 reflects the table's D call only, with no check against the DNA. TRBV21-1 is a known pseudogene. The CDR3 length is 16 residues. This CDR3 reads CASSKATKGCNQPQHF. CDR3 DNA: TGTGCCAGCAGCAAAGCCACCAAGGGGTGCAATCAGCCCCAGCATTTT.

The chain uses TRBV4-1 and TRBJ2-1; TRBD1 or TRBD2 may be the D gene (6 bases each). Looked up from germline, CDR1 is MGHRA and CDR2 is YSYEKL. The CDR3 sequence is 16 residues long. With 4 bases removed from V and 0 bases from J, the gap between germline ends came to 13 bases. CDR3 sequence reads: CASSLPGASSYNEQFF. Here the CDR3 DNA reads TGCGCCAGCAGCCTCCCGGGGGCTAGCTCCTACAATGAGCAGTTCTTC.

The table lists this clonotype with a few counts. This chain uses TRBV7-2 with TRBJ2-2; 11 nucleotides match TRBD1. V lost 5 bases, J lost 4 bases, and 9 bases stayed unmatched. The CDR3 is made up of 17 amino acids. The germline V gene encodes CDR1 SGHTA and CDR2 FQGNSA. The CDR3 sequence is CASSPRTGGFATGELFF. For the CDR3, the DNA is TGTGCCAGCAGCCCTCGGACAGGGGGCTTTGCCACCGGGGAGCTGTTTTTT.

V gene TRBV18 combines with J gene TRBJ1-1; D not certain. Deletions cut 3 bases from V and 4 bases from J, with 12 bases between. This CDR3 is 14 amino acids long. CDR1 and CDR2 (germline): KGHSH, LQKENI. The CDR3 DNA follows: TGTGCCAGCTCACCTAACATGCTTTCCACTGAAGCTTTCTTT. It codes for CASSPNMLSTEAFF.

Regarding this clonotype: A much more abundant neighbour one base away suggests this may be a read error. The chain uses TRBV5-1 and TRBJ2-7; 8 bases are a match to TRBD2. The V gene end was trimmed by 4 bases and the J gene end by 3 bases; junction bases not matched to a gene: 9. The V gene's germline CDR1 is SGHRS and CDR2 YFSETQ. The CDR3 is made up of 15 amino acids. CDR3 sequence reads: CASSQGRAGDYEQYF. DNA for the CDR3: TGCGCCAGCAGCCAGGGACGAGCGGGAGACTACGAGCAGTACTTC.

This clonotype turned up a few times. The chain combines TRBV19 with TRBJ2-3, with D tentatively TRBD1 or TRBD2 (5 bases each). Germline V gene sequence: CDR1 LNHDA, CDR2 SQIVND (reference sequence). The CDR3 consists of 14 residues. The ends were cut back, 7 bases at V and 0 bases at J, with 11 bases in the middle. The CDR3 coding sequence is TGTGCCAGTAATAACGGGGCCAGCACAGATACGCAGTATTTT. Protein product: CASNNGASTDTQYF.

CDR3 in amino acids: CASSLLPVSYNEQFF. CDR3 DNA sequence: TGCGCCAGCAGCCTACTCCCCGTCTCCTACAATGAGCAGTTCTTC. This chain joins TRBV4-3 and TRBJ2-1, with unresolved D. V shed 4 bases and J shed 0 bases, with 10 bases lying between them. The germline V gene has CDR1 LGHNA and CDR2 YSLEER. The CDR3 has 15 amino acids.

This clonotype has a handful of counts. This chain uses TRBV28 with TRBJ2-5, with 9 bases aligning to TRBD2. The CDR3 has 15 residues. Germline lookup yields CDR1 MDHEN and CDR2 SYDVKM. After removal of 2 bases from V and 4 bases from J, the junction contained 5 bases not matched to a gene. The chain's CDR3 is CASSLEVAGVETQYF. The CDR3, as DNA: TGTGCCAGCAGTTTAGAGGTAGCGGGAGTAGAGACCCAGTACTTC.